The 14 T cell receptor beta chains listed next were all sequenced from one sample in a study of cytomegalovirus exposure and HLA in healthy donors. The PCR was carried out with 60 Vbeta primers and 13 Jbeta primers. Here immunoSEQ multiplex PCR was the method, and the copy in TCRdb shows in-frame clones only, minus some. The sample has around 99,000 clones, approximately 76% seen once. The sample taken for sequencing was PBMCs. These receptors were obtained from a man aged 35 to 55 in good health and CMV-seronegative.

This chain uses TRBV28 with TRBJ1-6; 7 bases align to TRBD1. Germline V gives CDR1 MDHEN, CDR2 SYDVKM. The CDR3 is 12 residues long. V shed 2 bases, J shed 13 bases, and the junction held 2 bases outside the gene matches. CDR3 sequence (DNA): TGTGCCAGCAGTTTACAAGGGGGCCCCCTCCACTTT. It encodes CASSLQGGPLHF.

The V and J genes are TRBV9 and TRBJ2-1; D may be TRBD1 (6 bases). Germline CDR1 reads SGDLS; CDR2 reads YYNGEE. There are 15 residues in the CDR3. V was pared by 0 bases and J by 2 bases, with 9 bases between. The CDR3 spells CASSVGNRAYNEQFF. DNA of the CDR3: TGTGCCAGCAGCGTAGGTAACAGGGCCTACAATGAGCAGTTCTTC. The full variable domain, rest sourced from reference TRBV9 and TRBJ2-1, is DSGVTQTPKHLITATGQRVTLRCSPRSGDLSVYWYQQSLDQGLQFLIQYYNGEERAKGNILERFSAQQFPDLHSELNLSSLELGDSALYFCASSVGNRAYNEQFFGPGTRLTVL.

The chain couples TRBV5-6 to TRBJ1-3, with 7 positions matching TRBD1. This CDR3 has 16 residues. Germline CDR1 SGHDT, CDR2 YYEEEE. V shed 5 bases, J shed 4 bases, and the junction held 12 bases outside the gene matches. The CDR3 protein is CASRPFDRVGGNTIYF. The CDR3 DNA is TGTGCCAGCAGACCATTCGACAGGGTCGGAGGAAACACCATATATTTT.

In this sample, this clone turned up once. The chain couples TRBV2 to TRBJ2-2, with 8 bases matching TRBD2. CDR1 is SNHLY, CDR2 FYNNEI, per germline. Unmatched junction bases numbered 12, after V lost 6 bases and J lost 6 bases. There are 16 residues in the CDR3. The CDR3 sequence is CASSLGVGGASGELFF. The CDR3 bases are TGTGCCAGCAGCCTTGGTGTCGGGGGGGCCTCCGGGGAGCTGTTTTTT.

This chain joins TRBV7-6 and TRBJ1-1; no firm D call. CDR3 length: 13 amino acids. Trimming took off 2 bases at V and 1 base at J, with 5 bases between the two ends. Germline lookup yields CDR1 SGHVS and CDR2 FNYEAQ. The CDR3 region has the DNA TGTGCCAGCAGCTTATTCTCGAACACTGAAGCTTTCTTT. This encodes CASSLFSNTEAFF.

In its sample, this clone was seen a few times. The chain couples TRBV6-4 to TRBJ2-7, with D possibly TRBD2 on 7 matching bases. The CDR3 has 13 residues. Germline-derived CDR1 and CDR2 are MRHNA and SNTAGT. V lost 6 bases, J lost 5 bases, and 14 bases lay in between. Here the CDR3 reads CASRGGAIHEQYF. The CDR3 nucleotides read TGTGCCAGCAGAGGGGGGGCGATCCACGAGCAGTACTTC.

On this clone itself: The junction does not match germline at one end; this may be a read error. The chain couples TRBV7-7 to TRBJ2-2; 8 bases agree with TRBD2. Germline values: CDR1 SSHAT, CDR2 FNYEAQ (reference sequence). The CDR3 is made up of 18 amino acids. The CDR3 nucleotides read TGTGCTAGCAGCTTAGCTCCTGCGGGGGGCGCGGACACCGGGGAGCTGTTTTTT. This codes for CASSLAPAGGADTGELFF.

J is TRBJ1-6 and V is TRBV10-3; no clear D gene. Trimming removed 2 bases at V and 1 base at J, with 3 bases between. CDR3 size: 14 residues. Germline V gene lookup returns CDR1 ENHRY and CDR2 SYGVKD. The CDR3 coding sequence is TGTGCCATCAGTGAGGAGTCCTATAATTCACCCCTCCACTTT. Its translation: CAISEESYNSPLHF.

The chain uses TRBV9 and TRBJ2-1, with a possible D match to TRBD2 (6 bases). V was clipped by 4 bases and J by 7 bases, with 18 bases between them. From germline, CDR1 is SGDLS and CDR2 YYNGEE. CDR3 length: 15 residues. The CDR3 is CASSRTGTLANEQFF. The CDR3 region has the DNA TGTGCCAGCAGCAGAACCGGGACTCTAGCAAATGAGCAGTTCTTC. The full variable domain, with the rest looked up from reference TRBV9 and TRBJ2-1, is DSGVTQTPKHLITATGQRVTLRCSPRSGDLSVYWYQQSLDQGLQFLIQYYNGEERAKGNILERFSAQQFPDLHSELNLSSLELGDSALYFCASSRTGTLANEQFFGPGTRLTVL.

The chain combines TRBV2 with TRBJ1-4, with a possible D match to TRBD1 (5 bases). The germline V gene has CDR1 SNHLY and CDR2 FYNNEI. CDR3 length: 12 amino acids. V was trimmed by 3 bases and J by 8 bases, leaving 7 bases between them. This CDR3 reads CASSEGREKLFF. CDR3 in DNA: TGTGCCAGCAGTGAGGGGCGGGAAAAACTGTTTTTT. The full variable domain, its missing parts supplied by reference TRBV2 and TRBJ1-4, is EPEVTQTPSHQVTQMGQEVILRCVPISNHLYFYWYRQILGQKVEFLVSFYNNEISEKSEIFDDQFSVERPDGSNFTLKIRSTKLEDSAMYFCASSEGREKLFFGSGTQLSVL.

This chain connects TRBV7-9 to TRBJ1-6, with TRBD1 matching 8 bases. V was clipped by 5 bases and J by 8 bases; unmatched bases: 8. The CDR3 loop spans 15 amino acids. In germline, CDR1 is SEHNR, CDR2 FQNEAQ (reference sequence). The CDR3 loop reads CASSPEDRDYSPLHF. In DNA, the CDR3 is TGTGCCAGCAGCCCGGAGGACAGGGATTATTCACCCCTCCACTTT.

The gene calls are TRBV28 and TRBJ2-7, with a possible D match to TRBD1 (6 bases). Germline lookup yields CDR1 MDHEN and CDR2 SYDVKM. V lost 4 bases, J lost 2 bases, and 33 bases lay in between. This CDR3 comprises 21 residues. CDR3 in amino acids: CASSSPVGGGPRTDSAYEQYF. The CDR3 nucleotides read TGTGCCAGCAGTTCCCCGGTCGGTGGCGGTCCTCGGACAGACTCTGCCTACGAGCAGTACTTC.

The CDR3 DNA is TGCGCCAGCAGCCTAGCGGGGGGCAACGCCAATGAGCAGTTCTTC. It encodes CASSLAGGNANEQFF. J is TRBJ2-1 and V is TRBV4-1; 10 positions agree with TRBD2. Germline CDR1 MGHRA, CDR2 YSYEKL. The CDR3 is 15 residues long. The V segment lost 4 bases and the J segment 6 bases; nucleotides outside the gene matches: 6.

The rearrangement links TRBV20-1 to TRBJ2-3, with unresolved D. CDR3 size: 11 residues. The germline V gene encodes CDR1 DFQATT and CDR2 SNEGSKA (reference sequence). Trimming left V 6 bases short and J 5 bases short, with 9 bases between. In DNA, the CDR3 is TGCAGTGCAGAACTGCAAGATACGCAGTATTTT. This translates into CSAELQDTQYF.